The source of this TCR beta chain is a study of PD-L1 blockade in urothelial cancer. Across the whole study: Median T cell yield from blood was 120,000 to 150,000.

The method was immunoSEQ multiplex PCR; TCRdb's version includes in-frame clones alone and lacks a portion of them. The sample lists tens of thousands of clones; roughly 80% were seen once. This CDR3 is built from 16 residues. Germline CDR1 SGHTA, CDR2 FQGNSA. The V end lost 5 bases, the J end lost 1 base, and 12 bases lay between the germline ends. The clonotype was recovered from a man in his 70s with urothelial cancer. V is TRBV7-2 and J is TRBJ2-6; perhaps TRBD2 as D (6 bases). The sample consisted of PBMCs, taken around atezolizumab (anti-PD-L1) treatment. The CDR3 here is CASSHLRGSGANVLTF. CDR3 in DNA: TGTGCCAGCAGCCACTTACGGGGGTCTGGGGCCAACGTCCTGACTTTC.